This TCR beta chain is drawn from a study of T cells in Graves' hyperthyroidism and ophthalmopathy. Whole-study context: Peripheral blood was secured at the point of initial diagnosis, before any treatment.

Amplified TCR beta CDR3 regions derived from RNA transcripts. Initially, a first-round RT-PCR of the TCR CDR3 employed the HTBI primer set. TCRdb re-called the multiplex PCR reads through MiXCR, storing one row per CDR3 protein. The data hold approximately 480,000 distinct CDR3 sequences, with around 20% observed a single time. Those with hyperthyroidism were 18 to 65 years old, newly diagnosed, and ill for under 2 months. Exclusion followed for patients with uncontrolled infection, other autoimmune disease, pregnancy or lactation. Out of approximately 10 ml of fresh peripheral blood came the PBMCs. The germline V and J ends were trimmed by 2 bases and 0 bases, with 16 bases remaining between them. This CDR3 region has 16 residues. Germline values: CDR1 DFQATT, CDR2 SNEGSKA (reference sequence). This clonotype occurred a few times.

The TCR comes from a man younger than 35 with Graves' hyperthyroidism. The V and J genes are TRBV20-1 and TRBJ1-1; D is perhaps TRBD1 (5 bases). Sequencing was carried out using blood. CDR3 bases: TGCAGTGCTAGAACTACCGGGACCCACATGAACACTGAAGCTTTCTTT. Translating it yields CSARTTGTHMNTEAFF.